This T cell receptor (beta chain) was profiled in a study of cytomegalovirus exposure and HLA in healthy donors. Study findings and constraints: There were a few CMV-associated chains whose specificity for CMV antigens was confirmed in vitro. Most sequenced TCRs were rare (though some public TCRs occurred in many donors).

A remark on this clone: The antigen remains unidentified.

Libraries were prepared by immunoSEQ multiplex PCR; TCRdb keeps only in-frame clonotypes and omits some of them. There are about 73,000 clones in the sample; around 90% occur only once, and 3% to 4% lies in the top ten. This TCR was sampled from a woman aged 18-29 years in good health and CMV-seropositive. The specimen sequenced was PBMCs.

Here the CDR3 DNA reads TGTGCCAGCAGCGTAGGAACCGTGACTAGCGGGACGCGTGAGACCCAGTACTTC. Translating it yields CASSVGTVTSGTRETQYF. This sequence joins TRBV9 and TRBJ2-5; TRBD2 matches 11 bases. Germline-derived CDR1 and CDR2 are SGDLS and YYNGEE. Unmatched junction bases numbered 12, after V lost 0 bases and J lost 5 bases. The CDR3 sequence is 18 residues long.